The clone carrying this T cell receptor beta chain showed up just a few times. TCRdb used MiXCR to reprocess the RT-PCR reads, holding one entry per CDR3 protein. The sample includes about 200,000 distinct CDR3 sequences, around 41% of them seen just once. The data were obtained in a study of patients and donors after allogeneic stem cell transplantation. Germline CDR1 is DFQATT and CDR2 is SNEGSKA (reference sequence). V shed 6 bases and J shed 1 base, with 18 bases lying between them. The CDR3 consists of 15 residues. The chain links TRBV20-1 to TRBJ1-1, with a tentative D call TRBD1 (5 bases). This receptor was obtained from a human donor who was either an allogeneic HSCT recipient or a stem cell or donor lymphocyte infusion donor (not recorded which). It is not recorded whose cells these are; they may come from a transplant donor. Sequencing was performed on blood, either unsorted or a sorted T cell fraction (not recorded which). CDR3 loop: CSAYGASQANTEAFF. CDR3 nucleotides: TGCAGTGCCTATGGGGCATCCCAGGCGAACACTGAAGCTTTCTTT.